One sample yielded the 21 T cell receptor beta chains listed below, sequenced in a study of blood T cell repertoires in COVID-19. Clones were sequenced by immunoSEQ multiplex PCR, and TCRdb holds only the in-frame ones, with some missing. Here the sample spans under 95,000 clones, approximately 86% being singletons. The sequencing input was peripheral blood. The source of these receptors is a woman aged 50 to 65 with acute or convalescent COVID-19.

The chain links TRBV7-9 to TRBJ1-3, with D unclear. Looked up from germline, CDR1 is SEHNR and CDR2 is FQNEAQ (reference sequence). This CDR3 spans 15 amino acids. The V end was cut by 4 bases, the J end by 0 bases, with 10 bases between. The CDR3 DNA is TGTGCCAGCAGCTCGAGGAGTAACTCTGGAAACACCATATATTTT. Protein product: CASSSRSNSGNTIYF.

This clone came up once. The chain uses TRBV5-6 and TRBJ1-1; D possibly corresponds to TRBD1 (5 bases). The V end was cut by 7 bases, the J end by 3 bases, with 16 bases between. Germline CDR1 SGHDT, CDR2 YYEEEE. This CDR3 contains 14 residues. CDR3 DNA sequence: TGTGCCAGCGCCAGACGGGGGGTCGACACTGAAGCTTTCTTT. Protein: CASARRGVDTEAFF.

The CDR3 reads CASSLRTGGTYEQYF. The CDR3 DNA follows: TGTGCCAGCAGCCTACGGACAGGGGGCACCTACGAGCAGTACTTC. The V call is TRBV4-2, the J call TRBJ2-7; TRBD1 aligns across 11 bases. J lost 2 bases, V lost 4 bases, and 4 bases had no gene match. The V gene's germline CDR1 is LGHNA and CDR2 YNFKEQ. CDR3 length: 15 residues.

The V gene is TRBV5-5, the J gene TRBJ1-5; D is unresolved. CDR1 is SGHKS and CDR2 is YYEKEE in the germline V gene (reference sequence). Trimming pared 1 base from V and 2 bases from J, leaving 10 bases between. The CDR3 has 15 amino acids. The CDR3 DNA sequence: TGTGCCAGCAGCTTGCATGAGAACGGCAATCAGCCCCAGCATTTT. As protein: CASSLHENGNQPQHF.

This clone was observed a few times. The chain is built from TRBV5-4 and TRBJ1-4, with D perhaps matching TRBD1 (6 bases). The V end was cut by 4 bases, the J end by 3 bases, with 22 bases between. Germline assignment: CDR1 SGHNT and CDR2 YYREEE (reference sequence). The CDR3 extends over 18 amino acids. The CDR3 loop reads CASSLTGTLLGANEKLFF. The DNA of the CDR3 is TGTGCCAGCAGCCTCACCGGGACACTCCTCGGAGCTAATGAAAAACTGTTTTTT.

CDR3 nucleotides: TGTGCCAGCAGCCCTACCCAGGTCACCGATACGCAGTATTTT. Translating it yields CASSPTQVTDTQYF. The chain is built from TRBV11-3 and TRBJ2-3; no firm D call. Germline V CDR1 and CDR2: SGHNT, YENEEA. Trimming pared 5 bases from V and 6 bases from J, leaving 15 bases between. This CDR3 is 14 amino acids long.

The rearrangement joins TRBV5-6 to TRBJ2-1; D perhaps matches TRBD1 (5 bases). V was trimmed by 4 bases and J by 10 bases, leaving 21 bases between them. Germline CDR1 reads SGHDT; CDR2 reads YYEEEE. The CDR3 covers 15 residues. In nucleotides, the CDR3 is TGTGCCAGCAGCCCGGTCAGGCAGGGCTTTCAGGAGCAGTTCTTC. This encodes CASSPVRQGFQEQFF.

The chain employs TRBV28 and TRBJ2-7, with D possibly TRBD1 on 6 matching bases. The ends were cut back, 5 bases at V and 0 bases at J, with 26 bases in the middle. Germline V gene sequence: CDR1 MDHEN, CDR2 SYDVKM. The CDR3 length is 19 residues. CDR3 amino acids: CASSPKHRDTRPHSYEQYF. Written as DNA, the CDR3 is TGTGCCAGCAGTCCAAAACACCGGGACACTCGACCCCACTCCTACGAGCAGTACTTC.

The rearrangement links TRBV2 to TRBJ1-2, with D maybe TRBD1 (5 bases). This CDR3 comprises 13 residues. Germline V gene sequence: CDR1 SNHLY, CDR2 FYNNEI. V gave up 0 bases and J gave up 3 bases, with 5 bases separating them. CDR3: CASSEAGHYGYTF. DNA of the CDR3: TGTGCCAGCAGTGAAGCGGGGCACTATGGCTACACCTTC.

J is TRBJ2-2 and V is TRBV7-2; 8 nucleotides agree with TRBD1. The CDR3 spans 14 residues. The junction had 5 bases not matched to a gene; V was cut back by 5 bases and J by 6 bases. Germline-derived CDR1 and CDR2 are SGHTA and FQGNSA. The CDR3 DNA reads TGTGCCAGCAGCAAGGACAGGGTGCCCGGGGAGCTGTTTTTT. This sequence encodes CASSKDRVPGELFF.

By sample fraction, this clone is medium-sized. The V and J genes are TRBV7-2 and TRBJ2-2; 7 nucleotides match TRBD1. The CDR3 is 15 residues long. The V segment lost 1 base and the J segment 4 bases; nucleotides outside the gene matches: 3. Germline V lookup: CDR1 SGHTA, CDR2 FQGNSA. The CDR3 protein is CASSLGAGGTGELFF. As DNA, the CDR3 is TGTGCCAGCAGCTTAGGGGCAGGGGGCACCGGGGAGCTGTTTTTT.

This chain links TRBV5-4 with TRBJ2-7; 8 bases map to TRBD1. V dropped 2 bases and J dropped 0; count of bases not matched to a gene: 4. The CDR3 contains 15 residues. Germline V gene data show CDR1 as SGHNT and CDR2 as YYREEE (reference sequence). CDR3 DNA: TGTGCCAGCAGCTTCGGACAGGGCCTCTCCTACGAGCAGTACTTC. Translated: CASSFGQGLSYEQYF.

The genes are TRBV19 and TRBJ2-7, with 7 nucleotides matching TRBD1. V was pared by 4 bases and J by 1 base, with 7 bases of the junction left unmatched. Germline V CDR1 and CDR2: LNHDA, SQIVND (reference sequence). The CDR3 length is 15 residues. The CDR3 protein is CASSRLQGPSYEQYF. CDR3 DNA: TGTGCCAGTAGTAGGCTACAGGGGCCATCCTACGAGCAGTACTTC.

This clone has only one observation. This sequence joins TRBV7-3 and TRBJ1-1, with D hard to call. This CDR3 spans 13 amino acids. The germline V gene has CDR1 SGHTA and CDR2 FQGTGA. The germline V and J ends were trimmed by 3 bases and 2 bases, with 7 bases remaining between them. The CDR3 protein is CASSLGSNTEAFF. DNA of the CDR3: TGTGCCAGCAGCTTGGGCAGCAACACTGAAGCTTTCTTT.

The chain is built from TRBV28 and TRBJ2-7, with 13 positions matching TRBD2. V dropped 5 bases and J dropped 3; count of bases not matched to a gene: 7. Germline CDR1 and CDR2: MDHEN and SYDVKM. This CDR3 region has 16 residues. CDR3 loop: CASSIAGTSGNYEQYF. Written as DNA, the CDR3 is TGTGCCAGCAGTATAGCAGGGACTAGCGGGAACTACGAGCAGTACTTC.

The J gene is TRBJ1-4, the V gene TRBV5-6, with D tentatively TRBD1 (6 bases). V shed 6 bases and J shed 7 bases, with 13 bases lying between them. Germline V gene data show CDR1 as SGHDT and CDR2 as YYEEEE. The CDR3 runs 13 residues. In DNA form, the CDR3 reads TGTGCCAGCACCCCGGGAGGGGGTGAAAAACTGTTTTTT. Amino acid sequence: CASTPGGGEKLFF.

This chain uses TRBV4-1 with TRBJ1-5; D unresolved. The CDR3 is 13 residues long. The germline V gene has CDR1 MGHRA and CDR2 YSYEKL. V was clipped by 2 bases and J by 7 bases, with 9 bases between them. CDR3 protein: CASSQPYSQPQHF. In DNA form, the CDR3 reads TGCGCCAGCAGCCAACCGTATTCCCAGCCCCAGCATTTT.

This chain uses TRBV6-6 with TRBJ2-4; possibly TRBD2 for D (6 bases). The CDR3 totals 15 residues. With 6 bases removed from V and 5 bases from J, the gap between germline ends came to 17 bases. From germline, CDR1 is MNHNY and CDR2 SVGAGI (reference sequence). The CDR3 sequence is CASRPIGGPQNIQYF. The CDR3 nucleotides read TGTGCCAGCAGACCTATAGGAGGGCCCCAAAACATTCAGTACTTC.

V and J are TRBV2 and TRBJ1-2; D possibly corresponds to TRBD1 (6 bases). V was pared by 2 bases and J by 6 bases, with 13 bases between. The CDR3 is made up of 14 amino acids. Germline CDR1 and CDR2: SNHLY and FYNNEI. CDR3: CASSEFSTGDGYTF. The CDR3 DNA follows: TGTGCCAGCAGTGAATTTTCGACAGGTGATGGCTACACCTTC. The full variable domain, in which reference TRBV2 and TRBJ1-2 provide the parts outside the CDR3, is EPEVTQTPSHQVTQMGQEVILRCVPISNHLYFYWYRQILGQKVEFLVSFYNNEISEKSEIFDDQFSVERPDGSNFTLKIRSTKLEDSAMYFCASSEFSTGDGYTFGSGTRLTVV.

The rearrangement links TRBV6-5 to TRBJ1-2; D is possibly TRBD1 (5 bases). V was clipped by 6 bases and J by 4 bases, with 15 bases between them. This CDR3 is built from 14 residues. Germline CDR1 reads MNHEY; CDR2 reads SVGAGI. The CDR3 reads CASRPEQDTYGYTF. The CDR3 nucleotides read TGTGCCAGCAGACCCGAACAGGACACCTATGGCTACACCTTC.

The V gene is TRBV6-6, the J gene TRBJ1-3, with D hard to call. Germline V gene data show CDR1 as MNHNY and CDR2 as SVGAGI (reference sequence). The CDR3 covers 14 residues. Trimming pared 5 bases from V and 0 bases from J, leaving 8 bases between. CDR3 nucleotide sequence: TGTGCCAGCAGTGCTCTAGGCTCTGGAAACACCATATATTTT. Residues: CASSALGSGNTIYF.